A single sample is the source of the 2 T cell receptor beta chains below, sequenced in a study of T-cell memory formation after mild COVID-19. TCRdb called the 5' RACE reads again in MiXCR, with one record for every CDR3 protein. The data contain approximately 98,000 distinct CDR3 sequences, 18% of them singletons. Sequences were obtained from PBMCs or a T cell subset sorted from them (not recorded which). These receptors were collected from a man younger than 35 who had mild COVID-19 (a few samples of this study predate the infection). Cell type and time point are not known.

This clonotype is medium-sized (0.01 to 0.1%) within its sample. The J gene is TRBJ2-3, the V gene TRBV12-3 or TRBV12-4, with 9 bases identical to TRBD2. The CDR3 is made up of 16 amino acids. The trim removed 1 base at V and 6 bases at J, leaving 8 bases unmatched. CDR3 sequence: CASSLDSSGATDTQYF. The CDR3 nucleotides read TGTGCCAGCAGTTTAGATTCTAGCGGGGCAACGGATACGCAGTATTTT.

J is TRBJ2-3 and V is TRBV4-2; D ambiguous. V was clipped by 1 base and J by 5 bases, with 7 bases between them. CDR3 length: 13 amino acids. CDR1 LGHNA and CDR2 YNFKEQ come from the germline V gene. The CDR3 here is CASSQVPGDTQYF. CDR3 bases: TGTGCCAGCAGCCAAGTCCCCGGAGATACGCAGTATTTT.